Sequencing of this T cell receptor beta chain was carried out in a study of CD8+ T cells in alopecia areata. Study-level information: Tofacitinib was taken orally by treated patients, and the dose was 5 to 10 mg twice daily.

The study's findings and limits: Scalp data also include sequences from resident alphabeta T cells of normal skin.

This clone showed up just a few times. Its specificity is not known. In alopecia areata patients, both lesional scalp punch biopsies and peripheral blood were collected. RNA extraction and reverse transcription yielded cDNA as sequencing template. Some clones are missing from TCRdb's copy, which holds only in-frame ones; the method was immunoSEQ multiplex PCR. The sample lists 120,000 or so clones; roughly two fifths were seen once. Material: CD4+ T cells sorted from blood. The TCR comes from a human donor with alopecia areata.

The CDR3 spells CASGRAGYGYTF. In nucleotides, the CDR3 is TGTGCCAGCGGCAGGGCTGGTTATGGCTACACCTTC. The chain links TRBV7-3 to TRBJ1-2; perhaps TRBD1 as D (5 bases). The length of the CDR3 is 12 residues. Looked up from germline, CDR1 is SGHTA and CDR2 is FQGTGA. The V and J ends lost 8 bases and 5 bases respectively, with 12 bases between them.